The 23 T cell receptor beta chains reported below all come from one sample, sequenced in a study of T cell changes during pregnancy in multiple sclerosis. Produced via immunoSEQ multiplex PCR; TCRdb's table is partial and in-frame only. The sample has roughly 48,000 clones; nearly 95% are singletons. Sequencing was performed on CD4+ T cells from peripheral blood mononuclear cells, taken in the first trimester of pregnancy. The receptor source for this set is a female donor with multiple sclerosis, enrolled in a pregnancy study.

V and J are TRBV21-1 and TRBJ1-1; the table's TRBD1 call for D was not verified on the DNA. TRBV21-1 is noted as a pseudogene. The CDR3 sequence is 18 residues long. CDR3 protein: CASSQRRAIKGAGTEAFF. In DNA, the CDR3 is TGTGCCAGCAGCCAAAGGAGAGCGATAAAGGGGGCTGGCACTGAAGCTTTCTTT.

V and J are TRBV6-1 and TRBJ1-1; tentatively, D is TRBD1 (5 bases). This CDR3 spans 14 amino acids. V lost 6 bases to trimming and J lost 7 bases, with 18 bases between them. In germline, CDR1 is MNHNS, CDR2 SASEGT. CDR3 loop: CASRLDKVGREAFF. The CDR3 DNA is TGTGCCAGCAGACTGGACAAGGTTGGCCGTGAAGCTTTCTTT.

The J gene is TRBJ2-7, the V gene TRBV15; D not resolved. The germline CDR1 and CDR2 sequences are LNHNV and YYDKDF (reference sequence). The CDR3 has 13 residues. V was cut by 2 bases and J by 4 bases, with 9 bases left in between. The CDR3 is CATSRTASYEQYF. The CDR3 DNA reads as TGTGCCACCAGCAGAACAGCCTCATACGAGCAGTACTTC.

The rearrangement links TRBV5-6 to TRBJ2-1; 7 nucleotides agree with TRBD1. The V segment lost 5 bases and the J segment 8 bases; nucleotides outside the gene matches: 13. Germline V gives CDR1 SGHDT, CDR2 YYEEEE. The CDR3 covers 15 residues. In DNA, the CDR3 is TGTGCCAGCAGTCGCCTGGACAGGACTTTCGATGAGCAGTTCTTC. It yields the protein CASSRLDRTFDEQFF. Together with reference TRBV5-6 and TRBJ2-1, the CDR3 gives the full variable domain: DAGVTQSPTHLIKTRGQQVTLRCSPKSGHDTVSWYQQALGQGPQFIFQYYEEEERQRGNFPDRFSGHQFPNYSSELNVNALLLGDSALYLCASSRLDRTFDEQFFGPGTRLTVL.

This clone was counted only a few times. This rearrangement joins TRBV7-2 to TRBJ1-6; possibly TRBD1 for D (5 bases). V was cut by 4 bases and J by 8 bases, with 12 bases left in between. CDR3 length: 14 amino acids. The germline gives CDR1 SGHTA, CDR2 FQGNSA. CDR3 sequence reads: CASSSHGADSPLHF. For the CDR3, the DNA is TGTGCCAGCAGCTCCCATGGGGCAGATTCACCCCTCCACTTT.

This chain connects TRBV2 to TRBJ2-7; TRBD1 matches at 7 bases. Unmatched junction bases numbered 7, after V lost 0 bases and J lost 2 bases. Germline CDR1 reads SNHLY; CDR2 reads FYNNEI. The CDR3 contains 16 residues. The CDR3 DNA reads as TGTGCCAGCAGTGAAGCGGGTACAGGGGTACCCTACGAGCAGTACTTC. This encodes CASSEAGTGVPYEQYF.

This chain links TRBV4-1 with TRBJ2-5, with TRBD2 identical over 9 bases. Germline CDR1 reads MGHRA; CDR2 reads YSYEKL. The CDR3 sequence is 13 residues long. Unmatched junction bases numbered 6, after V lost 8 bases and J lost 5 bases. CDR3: CASSRGGQETQYF. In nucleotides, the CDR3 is TGCGCCAGCTCGCGGGGGGGCCAGGAGACCCAGTACTTC.

DNA of the CDR3: TGTGCCAGTAGTACCCCCTGGGGACTCGGAAGCTACAATGAGCAGTTCTTC. Translation: CASSTPWGLGSYNEQFF. The V call is TRBV19, the J call TRBJ2-1; D perhaps matches TRBD2 (6 bases). Germline values: CDR1 LNHDA, CDR2 SQIVND (reference sequence). V lost 4 bases to trimming and J lost 3 bases, with 19 bases between them. This CDR3 has 17 amino acids.

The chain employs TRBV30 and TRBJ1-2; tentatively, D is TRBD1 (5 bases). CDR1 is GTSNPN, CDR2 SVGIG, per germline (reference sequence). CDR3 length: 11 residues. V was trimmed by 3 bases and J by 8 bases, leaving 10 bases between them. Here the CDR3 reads CAWRGREGYTF. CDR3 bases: TGTGCCTGGAGGGGCAGGGAAGGCTACACCTTC.

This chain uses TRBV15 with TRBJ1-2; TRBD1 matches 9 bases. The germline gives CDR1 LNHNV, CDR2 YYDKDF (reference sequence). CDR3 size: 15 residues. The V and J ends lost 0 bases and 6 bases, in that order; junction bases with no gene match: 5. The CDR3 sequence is CATSREGTGRNGYTF. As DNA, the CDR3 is TGTGCCACCAGCAGAGAAGGGACAGGGAGGAATGGCTACACCTTC.

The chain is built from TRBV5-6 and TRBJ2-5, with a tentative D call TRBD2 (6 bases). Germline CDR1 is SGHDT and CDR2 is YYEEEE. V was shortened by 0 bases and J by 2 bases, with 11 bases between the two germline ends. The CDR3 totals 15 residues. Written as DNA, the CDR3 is TGTGCCAGCAGCTTGGCACTGGGAGGACAAGAGACCCAGTACTTC. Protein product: CASSLALGGQETQYF.

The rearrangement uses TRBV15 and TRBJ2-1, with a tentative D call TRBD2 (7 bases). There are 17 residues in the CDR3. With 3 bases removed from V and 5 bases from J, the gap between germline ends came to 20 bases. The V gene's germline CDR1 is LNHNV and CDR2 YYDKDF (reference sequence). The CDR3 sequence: CATSRRGGTGIDNEQFF. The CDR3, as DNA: TGTGCCACCAGCAGGAGGGGGGGAACTGGGATCGACAATGAGCAGTTCTTC.

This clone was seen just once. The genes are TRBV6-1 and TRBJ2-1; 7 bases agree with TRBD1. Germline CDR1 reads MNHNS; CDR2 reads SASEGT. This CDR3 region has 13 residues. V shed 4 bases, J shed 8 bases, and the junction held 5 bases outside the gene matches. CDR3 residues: CASSVRGGYEQFF. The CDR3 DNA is TGTGCCAGCAGTGTAAGAGGGGGCTATGAGCAGTTCTTC.

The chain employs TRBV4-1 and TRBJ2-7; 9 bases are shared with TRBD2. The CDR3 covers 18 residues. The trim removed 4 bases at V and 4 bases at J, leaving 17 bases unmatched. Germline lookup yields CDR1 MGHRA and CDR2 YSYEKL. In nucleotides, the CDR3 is TGCGCCAGCAGCCCTAACCTTTTTGGACTAGCGCAAGGATACGAGCAGTACTTC. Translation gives CASSPNLFGLAQGYEQYF.

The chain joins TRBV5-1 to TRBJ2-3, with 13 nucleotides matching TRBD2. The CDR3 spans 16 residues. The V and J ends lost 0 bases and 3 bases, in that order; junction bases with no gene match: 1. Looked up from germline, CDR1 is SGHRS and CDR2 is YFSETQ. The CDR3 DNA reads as TGCGCCAGCAGCTTGGGACTAGCGGGGGGTACAGATACGCAGTATTTT. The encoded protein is CASSLGLAGGTDTQYF.

CDR3 bases: TGTGCCAGCAGCTTGTTTCGCGTCGGGGAGCTGTTTTTT. Translating gives CASSLFRVGELFF. This chain joins TRBV5-8 and TRBJ2-2; D unresolved. Germline V gives CDR1 SGHTS, CDR2 YDEGEE. V dropped 1 base and J dropped 7 bases, with 8 bases sitting between them. This CDR3 has 13 amino acids.

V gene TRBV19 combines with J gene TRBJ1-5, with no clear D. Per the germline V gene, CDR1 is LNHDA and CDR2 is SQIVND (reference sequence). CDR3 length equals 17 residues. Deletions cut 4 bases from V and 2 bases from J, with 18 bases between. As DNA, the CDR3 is TGTGCCAGTAGTACCTTAACAAGTGGAGTGGGCAATCAGCCCCAGCATTTT. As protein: CASSTLTSGVGNQPQHF. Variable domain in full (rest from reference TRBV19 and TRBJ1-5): DGGITQSPKYLFRKEGQNVTLSCEQNLNHDAMYWYRQDPGQGLRLIYYSQIVNDFQKGDIAEGYSVSREKKESFPLTVTSAQKNPTAFYLCASSTLTSGVGNQPQHFGDGTRLSIL.

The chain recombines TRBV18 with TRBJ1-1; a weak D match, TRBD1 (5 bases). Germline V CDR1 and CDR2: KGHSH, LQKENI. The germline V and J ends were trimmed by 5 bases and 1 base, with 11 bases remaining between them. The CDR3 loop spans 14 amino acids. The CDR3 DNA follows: TGTGCCAGCTCATCACAAACAGGGAACACTGAAGCTTTCTTT. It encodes CASSSQTGNTEAFF.

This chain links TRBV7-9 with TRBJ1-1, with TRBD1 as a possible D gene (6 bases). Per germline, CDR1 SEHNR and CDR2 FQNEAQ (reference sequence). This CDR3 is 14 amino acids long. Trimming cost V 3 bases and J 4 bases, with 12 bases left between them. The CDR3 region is CASSLQGMGTEAFF. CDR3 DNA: TGTGCCAGCAGCTTGCAGGGGATGGGCACTGAAGCTTTCTTT.

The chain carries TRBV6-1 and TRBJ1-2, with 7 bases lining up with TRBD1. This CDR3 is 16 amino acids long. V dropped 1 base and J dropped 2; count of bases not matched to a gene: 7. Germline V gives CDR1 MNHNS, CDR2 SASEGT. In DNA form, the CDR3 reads TGTGCCAGCAGTGAAGGTGGAAAGGGGGCGAACTATGGCTACACCTTC. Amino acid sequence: CASSEGGKGANYGYTF.

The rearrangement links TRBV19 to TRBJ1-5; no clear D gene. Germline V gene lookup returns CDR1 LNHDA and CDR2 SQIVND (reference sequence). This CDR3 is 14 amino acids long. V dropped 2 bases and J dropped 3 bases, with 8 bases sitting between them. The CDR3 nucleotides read TGTGCCAGTAGTATAAAGAGGAACAATCAGCCCCAGCATTTT. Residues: CASSIKRNNQPQHF. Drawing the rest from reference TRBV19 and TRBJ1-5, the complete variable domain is DGGITQSPKYLFRKEGQNVTLSCEQNLNHDAMYWYRQDPGQGLRLIYYSQIVNDFQKGDIAEGYSVSREKKESFPLTVTSAQKNPTAFYLCASSIKRNNQPQHFGDGTRLSIL.

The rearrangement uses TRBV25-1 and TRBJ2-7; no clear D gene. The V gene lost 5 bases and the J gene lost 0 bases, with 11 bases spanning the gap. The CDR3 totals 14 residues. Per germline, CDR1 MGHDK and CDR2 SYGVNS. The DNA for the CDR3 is TGTGCCAGCAGTTCAGGCTTTAGCTCCTACGAGCAGTACTTC. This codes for CASSSGFSSYEQYF.

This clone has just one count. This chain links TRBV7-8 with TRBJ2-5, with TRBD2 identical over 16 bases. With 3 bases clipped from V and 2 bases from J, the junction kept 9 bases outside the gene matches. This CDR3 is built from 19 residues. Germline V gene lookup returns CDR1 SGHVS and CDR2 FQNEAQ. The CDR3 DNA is TGTGCCAGCAGCTTTGCCGGGACTAGCGGGGGGGCTCTACAAGAGACCCAGTACTTC. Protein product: CASSFAGTSGGALQETQYF.